The present T cell receptor (beta chain) was sequenced within a study of blood T cell repertoires in COVID-19. Whole-study context: PBMCs, B-cell-depleted T cells, or T cells were the source of the cDNA or gDNA that made up the material.

The CDR3 runs 14 residues. Germline lookup yields CDR1 SEHNR and CDR2 FQNEAQ (reference sequence). V gave up 6 bases and J gave up 0 bases; unmatched junction bases: 2. Profiling relied on immunoSEQ multiplex PCR, and the TCRdb table lists in-frame clones only, not all of them. Of approximately 88,000 clones listed, 78% are singletons. The specimen was peripheral blood. The chain carries TRBV7-9 and TRBJ1-3; the match to TRBD1 covers 7 bases. The origin of this receptor is a man in his 70s with COVID-19, enrolled during active disease. CDR3 residues: CASRRQGSGNTIYF. Written as DNA, the CDR3 is TGTGCCAGCAGACGACAGGGCTCTGGAAACACCATATATTTT.